This T cell receptor beta chain came from a study of T cells after yellow fever vaccination. Study-wide background: Where fractions had low cell numbers, libraries were prepared from them with the SMART-Seq v4 Ultra Low Input RNA kit. Study findings and constraints: In post-booster samples, most primary-vaccination clones reappeared (roughly 96% CD4, 70% to 90% CD8).

A remark on this clonotype: What it binds is not known.

This CDR3 is built from 14 residues. Germline trimming cut 2 bases from V and 6 bases from J; bases unmatched to any gene: 7. Germline V gene data show CDR1 as MNHEY and CDR2 as SVGAGI. TCRdb re-derived calls from the 5' RACE reads in MiXCR, one entry per CDR3 protein. This table has 350,000 to 550,000 distinct CDR3 sequences, around a sixth appearing once. This TCR derives from a young man who received the YFV17D yellow fever vaccine. The starting material was PBMCs, obtained before the yellow fever booster vaccination. This chain joins TRBV6-5 and TRBJ2-7, with 7 bases identical to TRBD1. CDR3 coding DNA: TGTGCCAGCAGTTACCTGGACAGGTCGGGCGAGCAGTACTTC. Encoded protein: CASSYLDRSGEQYF.